The T cell receptor beta chain under discussion was sequenced for a study of cytomegalovirus exposure and HLA in healthy donors. This clone was detected only a few times. The antigen is unknown. The PCR used 60 Vbeta and 13 Jbeta primers. Clones were sequenced by immunoSEQ multiplex PCR, and TCRdb holds only the in-frame ones, with some missing. Of under 250,000 clones listed, approximately 88% are singletons. Study-level findings and limits: Analyzed later, association rates of TCRs varied across HLA loci, with DRB1 most and HLA-C fewest. Several top significant clusters appeared, in a later analysis, to be linked to common viral pathogens. Presence/absence analysis assumed near-uniform sequencing depth across donors.

Trimming took off 0 bases at V and 6 bases at J, with 8 bases between the two ends. This CDR3 is built from 13 residues. Germline V lookup: CDR1 GTSNPN, CDR2 SVGIG (reference sequence). What was sequenced was PBMCs. The TCR was taken from a boy aged 2 to 10 in good health and CMV-seronegative. The chain recombines TRBV30 with TRBJ2-2; tentative D call: TRBD2 (5 bases). This chain's CDR3 is CAWSVLAPGELFF. In DNA form, the CDR3 reads TGTGCCTGGAGTGTTCTAGCTCCCGGGGAGCTGTTTTTT.